Listed below are T cell receptor beta chains from one sample, sequenced in a study of blood T cell repertoires in COVID-19. Libraries were prepared by immunoSEQ multiplex PCR; TCRdb keeps only in-frame clonotypes and omits some of them. The sample comprises 200,000 to 250,000 clones, around 89% of which are singletons, and 0.85% to 0.95% rests with the top ten. Sequenced sample: PBMCs or T cells enriched from blood (not recorded which). These receptors all come from a man in his fifties who had been exposed to COVID-19. Both conserved end residues are trimmed from each CDR3. Each record gives: clone size, J gene, D gene, V gene, CDR3 protein. A D gene is named only where the DNA matches it firmly. For some rows the clone size is stated as once, few or many, or as a class when expanded; others skip it.

-,TRBJ2-6,-,TRBV18,ASSPMAQGSGANVLT
-,TRBJ2-1,-,TRBV7-6,ASSEQGNPYNEQF
-,TRBJ1-6,-,TRBV19,ASSIGGSSYNSPLH
-,TRBJ1-5,TRBD1,TRBV6-9,ASSSSGQGGNQPQH
-,TRBJ2-5,-,TRBV20-1,SASPGTLLSQY
-,TRBJ1-5,-,TRBV19,ASRLGGSQPQH
-,TRBJ1-1,-,TRBV13,ASSYQGTREAF
-,TRBJ1-1,-,TRBV19,ASSPRREDRPEAF
-,TRBJ1-1,-,TRBV24-1,ATSGGGATEAF
-,TRBJ2-2,-,TRBV24-1,ATSDLKGTGELF
-,TRBJ1-1,-,TRBV5-1,ASSLSPGDTEAF
-,TRBJ2-5,TRBD2,TRBV5-1,ASSLVLAGNWGETQY
-,TRBJ2-1,-,TRBV19,ASSASVVVYNEQF
-,TRBJ2-3,TRBD1,TRBV5-1,ASSGQGLGDTQY
-,TRBJ1-5,TRBD1,TRBV7-9,ASSFGQGDQPQH
-,TRBJ2-7,TRBD1,TRBV11-3,ASSRGQSSYEQY
-,TRBJ2-3,-,TRBV18,ASCPLGGLSTDTQY
-,TRBJ1-5,-,TRBV19,ASSIVSGNQPQH
-,TRBJ2-6,TRBD1,TRBV4-2,ASSQDVGQGVGANVLT
few,TRBJ2-5,-,TRBV7-9,ASSSEGMGGMETQY
-,TRBJ2-7,TRBD2,TRBV6-5,AISPAGGSYEQY
-,TRBJ2-5,TRBD2,TRBV5-4,ASRKGSSGSPETQY
-,TRBJ2-5,TRBD2,TRBV5-4,ASGLAGGLQETQY
-,TRBJ1-4,TRBD1,TRBV30,AWSPEGGWEKLF
-,TRBJ1-1,-,TRBV7-9,ASSVRGNTEAF
few,TRBJ1-1,-,TRBV28,ASSLAQAPYTEAF
-,TRBJ2-1,TRBD2,TRBV6-5,ASKHGLAEPQEQF
-,TRBJ1-2,-,TRBV2,ASRPTGTGKLYGYT
-,TRBJ2-3,-,TRBV28,ASSPPGSNLITDTQY